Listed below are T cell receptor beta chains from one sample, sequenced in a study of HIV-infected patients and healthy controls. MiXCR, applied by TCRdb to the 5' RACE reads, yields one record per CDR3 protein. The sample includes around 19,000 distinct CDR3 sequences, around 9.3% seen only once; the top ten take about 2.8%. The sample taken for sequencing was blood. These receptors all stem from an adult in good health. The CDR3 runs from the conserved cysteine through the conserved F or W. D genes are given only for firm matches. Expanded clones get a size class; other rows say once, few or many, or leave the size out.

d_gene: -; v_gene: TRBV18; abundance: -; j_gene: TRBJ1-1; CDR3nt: TGTGCCAGCTCACTCCGGACGGAGAACACTGAAGCTTTCTTT; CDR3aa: CASSLRTENTEAFF
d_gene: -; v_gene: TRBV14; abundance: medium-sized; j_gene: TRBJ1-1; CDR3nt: TGTGCCAGCAGCCAGCAGCGAGTTGCTGAAGCTTTCTTT; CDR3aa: CASSQQRVAEAFF
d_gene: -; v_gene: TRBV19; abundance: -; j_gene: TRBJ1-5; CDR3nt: TGTGCCAGTAGCCCGGGACAAATTAGCAATCAGCCCCAGCATTTT; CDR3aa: CASSPGQISNQPQHF
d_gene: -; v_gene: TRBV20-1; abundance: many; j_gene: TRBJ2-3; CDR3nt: TGCAGTGCTAGAGGGTTCAGAGATACGCAGTATTTT; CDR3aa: CSARGFRDTQYF
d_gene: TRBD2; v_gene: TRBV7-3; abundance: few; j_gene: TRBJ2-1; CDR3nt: TGTGCCAGCAGCCGGGGACTAGCGGGAGAGCAGTTCTTC; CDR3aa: CASSRGLAGEQFF
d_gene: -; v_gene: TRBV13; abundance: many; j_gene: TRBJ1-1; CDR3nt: TGTGCCAGCAGCCTTTGGGCCGGTAACACTGAAGCTTTCTTT; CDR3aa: CASSLWAGNTEAFF
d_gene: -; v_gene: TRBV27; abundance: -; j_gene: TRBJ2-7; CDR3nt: TGTGCCAGCAGTTTAACCCCCGGGGACGAGCAGTACTTC; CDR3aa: CASSLTPGDEQYF
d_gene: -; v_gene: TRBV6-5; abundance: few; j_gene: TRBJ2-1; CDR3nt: TGTGCCAGCAGTTACTCATTCTCCTTGGGGGGAGTGTACAATGAGCAGTTCTTC; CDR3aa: CASSYSFSLGGVYNEQFF
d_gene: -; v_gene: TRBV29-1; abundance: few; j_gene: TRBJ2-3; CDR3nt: TGCAGCGCACTAAGGGGCTCTAGCACAGATACGCAGTATTTT; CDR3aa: CSALRGSSTDTQYF
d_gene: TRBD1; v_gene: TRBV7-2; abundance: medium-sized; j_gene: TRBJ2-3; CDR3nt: TGTGCCAGCCGCCTAACAGGGGTAGAGACAGATACGCAGTATTTT; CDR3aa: CASRLTGVETDTQYF
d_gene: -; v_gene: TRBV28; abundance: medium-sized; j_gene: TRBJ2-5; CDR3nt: TGTGCCAGCAGTTTAGGGCAGACGCCGAAGACCCAGTACTTC; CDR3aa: CASSLGQTPKTQYF
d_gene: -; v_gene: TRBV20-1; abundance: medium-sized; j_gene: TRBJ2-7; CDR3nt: TGCAGTGCTAGTAGGGACACTCTCTACGAGCAGTACTTC; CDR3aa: CSASRDTLYEQYF
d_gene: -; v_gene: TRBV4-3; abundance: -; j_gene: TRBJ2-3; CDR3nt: TGCGCCAGCAGCCAACAAACTAGCTTCCCAGATACGCAGTATTTT; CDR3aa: CASSQQTSFPDTQYF
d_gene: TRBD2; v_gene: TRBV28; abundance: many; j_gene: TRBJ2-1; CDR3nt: TGTGCCAGCAGTTCCAGGGTCGTAGCGGGGCTGGATGAGCAGTTCTTC; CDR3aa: CASSSRVVAGLDEQFF
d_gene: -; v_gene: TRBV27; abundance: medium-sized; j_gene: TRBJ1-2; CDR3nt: TGTGCCAGCAGTTTAGGCCGTAACTATGGCTACACCTTC; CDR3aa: CASSLGRNYGYTF
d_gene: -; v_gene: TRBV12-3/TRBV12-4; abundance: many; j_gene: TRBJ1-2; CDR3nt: TGTGCCAGCAGTGGGCACAGGGAGCCGGACCCTGGCTACACCTTC; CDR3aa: CASSGHREPDPGYTF
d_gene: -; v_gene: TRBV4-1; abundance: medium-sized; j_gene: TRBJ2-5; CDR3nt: TGCGCCAGCAGCCGTCCGAGTATGTCCGCTGAGACCCAGTACTTC; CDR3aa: CASSRPSMSAETQYF
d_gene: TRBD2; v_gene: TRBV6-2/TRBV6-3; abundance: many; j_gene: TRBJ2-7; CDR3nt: TGTGCCAGCAGGCTGACTAGCGGGAACGCTTACGAGCAGTACTTC; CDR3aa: CASRLTSGNAYEQYF
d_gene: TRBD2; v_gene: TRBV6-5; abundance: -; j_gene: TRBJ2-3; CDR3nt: TGTGCCAGCAGTACCGGTGCGGGGGGGCTTGTGGGTACGCAGTATTTT; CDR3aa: CASSTGAGGLVGTQYF
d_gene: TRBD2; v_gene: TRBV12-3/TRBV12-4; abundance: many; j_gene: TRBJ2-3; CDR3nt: TGTGCCAGCAGTTTCGGACTAGCCGCGACAGATACGCAGTATTTT; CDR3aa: CASSFGLAATDTQYF
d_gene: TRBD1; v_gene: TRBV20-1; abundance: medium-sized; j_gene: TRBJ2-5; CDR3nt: TGCAGTGCTAGAGAAGATCAGGTCCCAGGGGGGACCCAGTACTTC; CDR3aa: CSAREDQVPGGTQYF
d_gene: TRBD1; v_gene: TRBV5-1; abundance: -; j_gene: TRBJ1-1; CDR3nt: TGCGCCAGCAGCCTTAGGACAGGGGATCAAGCTTTCTTT; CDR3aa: CASSLRTGDQAFF
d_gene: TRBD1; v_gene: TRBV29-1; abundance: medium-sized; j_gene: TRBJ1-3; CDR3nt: TGCAGCGTGGTAGGACAGGGGACAAACACCATATATTTT; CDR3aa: CSVVGQGTNTIYF
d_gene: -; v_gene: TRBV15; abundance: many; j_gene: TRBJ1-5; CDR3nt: TGTGCCACCAGCAAACAGACAGTTAGCAATCAGCCCCAGCATTTT; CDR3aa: CATSKQTVSNQPQHF
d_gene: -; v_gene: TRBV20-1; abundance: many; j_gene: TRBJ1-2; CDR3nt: TGCAGTGCTAGAGTGGAAACCTCGTACACCTTC; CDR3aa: CSARVETSYTF
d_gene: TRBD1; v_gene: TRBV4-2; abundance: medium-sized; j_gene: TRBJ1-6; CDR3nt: TGTGCCAGCAGCCAAGGACAGGGTAATTCACCCCTCCACTTT; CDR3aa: CASSQGQGNSPLHF
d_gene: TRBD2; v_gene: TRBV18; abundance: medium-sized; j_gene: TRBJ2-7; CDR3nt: TGTGCCAGCTCACAAGCCGGGGGGTTCCACGAGCAGTACTTC; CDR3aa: CASSQAGGFHEQYF
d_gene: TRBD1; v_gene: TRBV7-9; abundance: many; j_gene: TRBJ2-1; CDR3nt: TGTGCCAGCAGCTTAGATCGACAGGGGCGTAACAATGAGCAGTTCTTC; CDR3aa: CASSLDRQGRNNEQFF
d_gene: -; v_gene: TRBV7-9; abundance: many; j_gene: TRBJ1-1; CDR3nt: TGTGCCAGCTCTCTAGGGGCGGCTTTCTTT; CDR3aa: CASSLGAAFF
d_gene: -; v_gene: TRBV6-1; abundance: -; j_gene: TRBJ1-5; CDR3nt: TGTGCCAGCAGTGTAGACGGATATAGCAATCAGCCCCAGCATTTT; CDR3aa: CASSVDGYSNQPQHF
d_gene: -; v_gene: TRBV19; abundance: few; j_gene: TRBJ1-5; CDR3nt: TGTGCCAGTAGCCTTTTGCTAGGGTCTTACCCCCAGCATTTT; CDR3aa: CASSLLLGSYPQHF
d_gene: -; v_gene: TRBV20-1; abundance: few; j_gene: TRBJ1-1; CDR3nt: TGCAGTGCTCTCTTTGACAGGCAGAACACTGAAGCTTTCTTT; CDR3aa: CSALFDRQNTEAFF
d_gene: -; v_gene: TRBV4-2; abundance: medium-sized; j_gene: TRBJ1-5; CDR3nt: TGTGCCAGCAGCCAACCCGGACAGTTTCAGCCCCAGCATTTT; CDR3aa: CASSQPGQFQPQHF
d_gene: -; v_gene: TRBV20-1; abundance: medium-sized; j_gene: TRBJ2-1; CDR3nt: TGCAGTGCTAGGTCCTACAATGAGCAGTTCTTC; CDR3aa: CSARSYNEQFF
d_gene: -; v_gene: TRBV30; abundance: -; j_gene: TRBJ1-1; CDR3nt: TGTGCCTGGACCTTCGGTACTGAAGCTTTCTTT; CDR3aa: CAWTFGTEAFF
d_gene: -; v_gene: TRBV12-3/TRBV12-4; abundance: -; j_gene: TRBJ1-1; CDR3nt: TGTGCCAGCAGTTTACAGCTGAACACTGAAGCTTTCTTT; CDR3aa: CASSLQLNTEAFF
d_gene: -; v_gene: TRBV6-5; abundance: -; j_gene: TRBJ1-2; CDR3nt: TGTGCCAGCAGCCAGGGCTTTAACTATGGCTACACCTTC; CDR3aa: CASSQGFNYGYTF
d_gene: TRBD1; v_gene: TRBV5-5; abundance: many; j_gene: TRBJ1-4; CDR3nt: TGTGCCAGCAGCTTCTCCGGGACAGGGACTGAAAAACTGTTTTTT; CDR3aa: CASSFSGTGTEKLFF
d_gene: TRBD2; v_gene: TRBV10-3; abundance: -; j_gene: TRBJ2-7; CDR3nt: TGTGCCATCAGGCCAACTAGCGGGGGACCGGGTCAAGAGAGCTCCTACGAGCAGTACTTC; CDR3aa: CAIRPTSGGPGQESSYEQYF
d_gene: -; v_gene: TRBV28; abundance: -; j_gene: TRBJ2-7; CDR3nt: TGTGCCAGCAGAACGGGGGTTGAGCAGTACTTC; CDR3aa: CASRTGVEQYF
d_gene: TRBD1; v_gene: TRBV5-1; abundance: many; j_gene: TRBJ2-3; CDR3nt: TGCGCCAGCAGCCCTCGACAGGGAGAGACAGATACGCAGTATTTT; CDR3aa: CASSPRQGETDTQYF
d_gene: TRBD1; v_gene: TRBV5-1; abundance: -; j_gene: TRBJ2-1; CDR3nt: TGCGCCAGCAGCTGGACAGGGTTGCCCTACAATGAGCAGTTCTTC; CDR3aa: CASSWTGLPYNEQFF
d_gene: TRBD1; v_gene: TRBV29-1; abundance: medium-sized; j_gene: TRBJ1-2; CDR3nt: TGCAGCGTTGAATGGATATCAGGGGGCGTAGACTATGGCTACACCTTC; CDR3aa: CSVEWISGGVDYGYTF
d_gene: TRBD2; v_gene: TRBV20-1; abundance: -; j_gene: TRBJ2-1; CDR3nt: TGCAGTGCTAGAGCGGGGAGGGGACTAGCACATTACGGGGAGCAGTTCTTC; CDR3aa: CSARAGRGLAHYGEQFF
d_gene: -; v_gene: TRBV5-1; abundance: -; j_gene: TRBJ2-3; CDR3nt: TGCGCCAGCAGCACGGGACCCACAGATACGCAGTATTTT; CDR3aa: CASSTGPTDTQYF